This passage covers 18 T cell receptor beta chains from one sample sequenced in a study of cytomegalovirus exposure and HLA in healthy donors. PCR amplification relied on 60 Vbeta primers (plus 13 Jbeta primers). The repertoire was sequenced with immunoSEQ multiplex PCR; TCRdb's copy has only in-frame clones and lacks some. Among over 85,000 clones listed, around four fifths were seen once. Sequenced sample: PBMCs. Receptors were obtained from a man in his forties in good health and CMV-seronegative.

V usage is TRBV7-2 and J usage is TRBJ2-1, with D unresolved. Germline assignment: CDR1 SGHTA and CDR2 FQGNSA. CDR3 length: 12 residues. Between the trimmed V and J ends, which lost 1 base and 6 bases, there was a span of 4 bases. CDR3 coding DNA: TGTGCCAGCAGCTTAGTATTCAATGAGCAGTTCTTC. Amino acids: CASSLVFNEQFF.

The V call is TRBV5-6, the J call TRBJ1-3, with D tentatively TRBD1 (5 bases). Trimming removed 3 bases from V and 0 bases from J, with 10 bases in between. This CDR3 region has 15 residues. CDR1 SGHDT and CDR2 YYEEEE come from the germline V gene. CDR3 region: CASSWPGGSGNTIYF. CDR3 DNA: TGTGCCAGCAGCTGGCCGGGGGGCTCTGGAAACACCATATATTTT.

The chain combines TRBV5-1 with TRBJ1-2, with D perhaps TRBD1 (5 bases). The V end lost 6 bases, the J end lost 7 bases, and 10 bases lay between the germline ends. Per the germline V gene, CDR1 is SGHRS and CDR2 is YFSETQ. The CDR3 spans 11 residues. The CDR3 protein is CASTQGGGYTF. In nucleotides, the CDR3 is TGCGCCAGCACTCAGGGCGGTGGCTACACCTTC.

This clone was recorded once. The V and J genes are TRBV5-6 and TRBJ1-6; the D is unclear. There are 16 residues in the CDR3. V was pared by 4 bases and J by 8 bases, with 19 bases between. CDR1 and CDR2 from the germline V gene are SGHDT and YYEEEE. The chain's CDR3 is CASSTSGISVDSPLHF. The CDR3 nucleotides are TGTGCCAGCAGCACATCCGGGATTTCGGTTGATTCACCCCTCCACTTT. Complete variable domain (other parts from reference TRBV5-6 and TRBJ1-6): DAGVTQSPTHLIKTRGQQVTLRCSPKSGHDTVSWYQQALGQGPQFIFQYYEEEERQRGNFPDRFSGHQFPNYSSELNVNALLLGDSALYLCASSTSGISVDSPLHFGNGTRLTVT.

This clone came up once. The chain joins TRBV15 to TRBJ2-2; D unresolved. CDR1 is LNHNV and CDR2 is YYDKDF in the germline V gene (reference sequence). The V gene lost 1 base and the J gene lost 6 bases, with 6 bases spanning the gap. This CDR3 has 13 amino acids. CDR3 sequence: CATSRVFAGELFF. DNA of the CDR3: TGTGCCACCAGCAGAGTATTCGCCGGGGAGCTGTTTTTT.

CDR3 in amino acids: CASSLTPRDRGNQPQHF. Written as DNA, the CDR3 is TGTGCCAGCAGTTTGACCCCCCGGGACAGGGGCAATCAGCCCCAGCATTTT. V usage is TRBV28 and J usage is TRBJ1-5; 9 bases line up with TRBD1. The V gene end was trimmed by 3 bases and the J gene end by 2 bases; junction bases not matched to a gene: 8. The germline V gene encodes CDR1 MDHEN and CDR2 SYDVKM. The CDR3 spans 17 residues.

The chain links TRBV4-1 to TRBJ1-2; D unclear. Germline assignment: CDR1 MGHRA and CDR2 YSYEKL. The germline V and J ends were trimmed by 0 bases and 6 bases, with 14 bases remaining between them. The CDR3 covers 15 residues. CDR3 protein: CASSQEAGFNHGYTF. The CDR3 DNA reads TGCGCCAGCAGCCAAGAGGCGGGTTTCAATCATGGCTACACCTTC.

This clone was detected once. The J gene is TRBJ1-1, the V gene TRBV5-1; 7 bases fit TRBD1. Germline V gives CDR1 SGHRS, CDR2 YFSETQ. This CDR3 is 14 amino acids long. With V trimmed by 3 bases and J by 0 bases, 2 bases remained unmatched. Here the CDR3 reads CASSWTGLNTEAFF. The CDR3, as DNA: TGCGCCAGCAGCTGGACAGGACTGAACACTGAAGCTTTCTTT.

This chain connects TRBV13 to TRBJ1-3; possible D gene TRBD1, 6 bases. The CDR3 length is 16 residues. CDR1 is PRHDT and CDR2 is FYEKMQ in the germline V gene (reference sequence). V was shortened by 3 bases and J by 1 base, with 13 bases between the two germline ends. The DNA for the CDR3 is TGTGCCAGCAGCTTCCGGGACACCGGTTCTGGAAACACCATATATTTT. Amino acid sequence: CASSFRDTGSGNTIYF.

The chain carries TRBV5-1 and TRBJ2-3; tentatively, D is TRBD1 (6 bases). The CDR3 spans 15 residues. The germline gives CDR1 SGHRS, CDR2 YFSETQ. The V end was cut by 1 base, the J end by 6 bases, with 15 bases between. CDR3 sequence: CASSLQWGQADTQYF. The CDR3, as DNA: TGCGCCAGCAGCTTGCAATGGGGGCAAGCGGATACGCAGTATTTT.

The chain links TRBV7-9 to TRBJ2-7; D ambiguous. Germline CDR1 reads SEHNR; CDR2 reads FQNEAQ (reference sequence). This CDR3 is 12 amino acids long. V lost 1 base and J 6 bases, leaving 7 bases between the germline ends. This chain's CDR3 is CASSLGDTEQYF. For the CDR3, the DNA is TGTGCCAGCAGCTTAGGTGACACCGAGCAGTACTTC.

This clone was recorded a few times. V usage is TRBV18 and J usage is TRBJ1-5, with D perhaps TRBD1 (6 bases). The V end was cut by 2 bases, the J end by 3 bases, with 8 bases between. Germline V CDR1 and CDR2: KGHSH, LQKENI. The length of the CDR3 is 14 residues. The CDR3 nucleotides are TGTGCCAGCTCACCAGGGGGCGTCAATCAGCCCCAGCATTTT. Protein: CASSPGGVNQPQHF.

The chain combines TRBV18 with TRBJ2-1; 8 nucleotides align to TRBD2. After removal of 3 bases from V and 5 bases from J, the junction contained 9 bases not matched to a gene. Germline V lookup: CDR1 KGHSH, CDR2 LQKENI. The CDR3 loop spans 16 amino acids. The CDR3 nucleotides read TGTGCCAGCTCACCCGGGGCTAGCGGGTTCCACAATGAGCAGTTCTTC. Translated: CASSPGASGFHNEQFF. Variable domain in full (rest from reference TRBV18 and TRBJ2-1): NAGVMQNPRHLVRRRGQEARLRCSPMKGHSHVYWYRQLPEEGLKFMVYLQKENIIDESGMPKERFSAEFPKEGPSILRIQQVVRGDSAAYFCASSPGASGFHNEQFFGPGTRLTVL.

The chain is built from TRBV15 and TRBJ1-5; D not certain. This CDR3 spans 13 amino acids. The germline gives CDR1 LNHNV, CDR2 YYDKDF (reference sequence). Trimming left V 0 bases short and J 6 bases short, with 6 bases between. Here the CDR3 reads CATSRDEGQPQHF. CDR3 nucleotides: TGTGCCACCAGCAGAGACGAGGGTCAGCCCCAGCATTTT.

This clone has only a few counts. The rearrangement links TRBV7-3 to TRBJ2-3, with 10 nucleotides matching TRBD2. CDR3 size: 15 residues. With 4 bases clipped from V and 1 base from J, the junction kept 2 bases outside the gene matches. From germline, CDR1 is SGHTA and CDR2 FQGTGA. CDR3 amino acids: CASSSGLAGTDTQYF. DNA for the CDR3: TGTGCCAGCAGCTCAGGACTAGCGGGCACAGATACGCAGTATTTT.

This clone was observed a few times. The chain is built from TRBV7-2 and TRBJ1-5, with a weak D call TRBD1 (5 bases). The CDR3 covers 15 residues. The germline V gene encodes CDR1 SGHTA and CDR2 FQGNSA. V shed 0 bases and J shed 4 bases, with 10 bases lying between them. The CDR3 nucleotides read TGTGCCAGCAGCTTAGCGGGGGGTAAGAATCAGCCCCAGCATTTT. Protein: CASSLAGGKNQPQHF.

Comment on this clone: The junction shows a germline mismatch at one end, possibly a read error. V usage is TRBV2 and J usage is TRBJ1-4; D uncertain. Germline CDR1 and CDR2: SNHLY and FYNNEI. There are 12 residues in the CDR3. CDR3 sequence (DNA): TGTGCCAGCAGTGAACGGGGAGACGCAACTATTTTT. Its protein is CASSERGDATIF.

The J gene is TRBJ2-5, the V gene TRBV15; D unclear. V was shortened by 0 bases and J by 1 base, with 9 bases between the two germline ends. The V gene's germline CDR1 is LNHNV and CDR2 YYDKDF (reference sequence). CDR3 length: 15 residues. CDR3 protein: CATSRDLTGQETQYF. The CDR3 nucleotides are TGTGCCACCAGCAGAGATTTAACCGGCCAAGAGACCCAGTACTTC. Full variable domain (remainder filled in from reference TRBV15 and TRBJ2-5): DAMVIQNPRYQVTQFGKPVTLSCSQTLNHNVMYWYQQKSSQAPKLLFHYYDKDFNNEADTPDNFQSRRPNTSFCFLDIRSPGLGDTAMYLCATSRDLTGQETQYFGPGTRLLVL.